This is a list of T cell receptor beta chains from one sample in a study of T cell responses to AZD1222 COVID-19 vaccine. TCRdb keeps only in-frame clones here, not all; method: immunoSEQ multiplex PCR. The sample consists of 120,000 or so clones, roughly 90% of them appearing once. The specimen comprised peripheral blood, sampled on day 0 of AZD1222 vaccination. The receptors derive from an adult in good health. CDR3s include the opening cysteine and the closing phenylalanine or tryptophan. The D gene is left open where the match is weak. Only some rows state a clone size, as once, few, many or a class for expanded clones.

TRBJ2-3 | - | TRBV29-1 | once | 13 | CSVVLAQRDTQYF | TGCAGCGTGGTCCTGGCCCAAAGAGATACGCAGTATTTT
TRBJ2-1 | TRBD2 | TRBV5-1 | - | 15 | CASSLAGPTLNEQFF | TGCGCCAGCAGCTTAGCGGGACCTACCCTCAATGAGCAGTTCTTC
TRBJ1-1 | - | TRBV29-1 | - | 13 | CSASMRKNTEAFF | TGCAGCGCCTCTATGAGGAAGAACACTGAAGCTTTCTTT
TRBJ1-3 | - | TRBV19 | - | 14 | CASTPGPSGNTIYF | TGTGCCAGTACCCCGGGGCCCTCTGGAAACACCATATATTTT
TRBJ2-1 | - | TRBV29-1 | - | 15 | CSVDWTGGNYNEQFF | TGCAGCGTTGATTGGACTGGCGGAAACTACAATGAGCAGTTCTTC
TRBJ2-3 | - | TRBV7-6 | - | 15 | CASSPTGQPTDTQYF | TGTGCCAGCAGCCCGACAGGACAGCCCACAGATACGCAGTATTTT
TRBJ1-5 | TRBD1 | TRBV6-1 | - | 16 | CASSESGTGWFQPQHF | TGTGCCAGCAGCGAATCGGGGACAGGGTGGTTTCAGCCCCAGCATTTT
TRBJ1-2 | - | TRBV18 | - | 15 | CASSPPAGYNYGYTF | TGTGCCAGCTCACCACCGGCAGGTTATAACTATGGCTACACCTTC
TRBJ2-3 | TRBD2 | TRBV29-1 | - | 17 | CSAGGRTSGSGTDTQYF | TGCAGCGCCGGGGGAAGGACTAGCGGGAGTGGTACAGATACGCAGTATTTT
TRBJ2-2 | - | TRBV2 | few | 13 | CASRGQFPGELFF | TGTGCCAGCAGAGGACAGTTTCCCGGGGAGCTGTTTTTT
TRBJ2-2 | - | TRBV24-1 | few | 14 | CATSDSIETGELFF | TGTGCCACCAGTGATTCAATAGAGACCGGGGAGCTGTTTTTT
TRBJ2-3 | - | TRBV7-8 | - | 18 | CASSLRLGGGHRTDTQYF | TGTGCCAGCAGCCTACGACTGGGAGGGGGCCATCGGACAGATACGCAGTATTTT
TRBJ2-7 | - | TRBV2 | - | 13 | CASSVGEPYEQYF | TGTGCCAGCAGTGTTGGGGAACCCTACGAGCAGTACTTC
TRBJ2-2 | TRBD2 | TRBV2 | - | 17 | CASKPVFGTSGTGELFF | TGTGCCAGCAAGCCCGTTTTTGGGACTAGCGGGACCGGGGAGCTGTTTTTT
TRBJ2-7 | TRBD2 | TRBV20-1 | - | 13 | CSASTGGTYEQYF | TGCAGTGCTAGTACGGGAGGAACCTACGAGCAGTACTTC
TRBJ1-3 | - | TRBV21-1 | - | 15 | CASSKEGKLGNTIYF | TGTGCCAGCAGCAAGGAGGGGAAACTTGGAAACACCATATATTTT
TRBJ2-7 | TRBD1 | TRBV7-2 | - | 14 | CASSFRDRGGEQYF | TGTGCCAGCAGCTTCAGGGACAGGGGGGGCGAGCAGTACTTC
TRBJ1-5 | TRBD1 | TRBV9 | - | 14 | CASSGQGGAQPQHF | TGTGCCAGCAGCGGTCAGGGGGGTGCCCAGCCCCAGCATTTT
TRBJ2-1 | TRBD2 | TRBV5-1 | - | 14 | CASRREGSYNEQFF | TGCGCCAGCAGGCGGGAGGGGTCCTACAATGAGCAGTTCTTC
TRBJ2-5 | - | TRBV6-5 | - | 15 | CASSYVRERGETQYF | TGTGCCAGCAGTTACGTCCGGGAGAGGGGAGAGACCCAGTACTTC
TRBJ2-6 | - | TRBV11-2 | - | 14 | CASSLGTGANVLTF | TGTGCCAGCAGCTTAGGAACCGGGGCCAACGTCCTGACTTTC
TRBJ2-7 | TRBD2 | TRBV6-6 | - | 15 | CASSYATSGNDEQYF | TGTGCCAGCAGTTACGCGACTAGCGGGAACGACGAGCAGTACTTC
TRBJ2-5 | - | TRBV14 | - | 11 | CASSMAETQYF | TGTGCCAGCAGCATGGCAGAGACCCAGTACTTC
TRBJ2-1 | TRBD2 | TRBV5-1 | - | 15 | CASSIGLADYNEQFF | TGCGCCAGCAGCATAGGACTAGCGGATTACAATGAGCAGTTCTTC
TRBJ2-1 | TRBD2 | TRBV19 | - | 15 | CASSMGAGAYNEQFF | TGTGCCAGTAGTATGGGTGCGGGAGCCTACAATGAGCAGTTCTTC
TRBJ1-1 | - | TRBV5-1 | - | 15 | CASSALQNGNTEAFF | TGCGCCAGCAGCGCGTTACAAAACGGGAACACTGAAGCTTTCTTT
TRBJ2-1 | TRBD1 | TRBV9 | - | 15 | CASSAGQGAGVEQFF | TGTGCCAGCAGCGCGGGACAGGGGGCGGGGGTCGAGCAGTTCTTC
TRBJ2-2 | - | TRBV2 | - | 14 | CASSPRVPTGELFF | TGTGCCAGCAGTCCAAGGGTCCCCACCGGGGAGCTGTTTTTT
TRBJ2-7 | TRBD1 | TRBV27 | few | 14 | CASSPEQGAGEQYF | TGTGCCAGCAGCCCGGAGCAGGGGGCCGGCGAGCAGTACTTC
TRBJ2-7 | TRBD1 | TRBV6-5 | - | 15 | CASTHPGQVSHEQYF | TGTGCCAGCACGCATCCGGGACAGGTTTCCCACGAGCAGTACTTC
TRBJ1-2 | - | TRBV10-3 | - | 13 | CAISDSPDYGYTF | TGTGCCATCAGTGACTCTCCGGACTATGGCTACACCTTC
TRBJ2-1 | - | TRBV19 | - | 14 | CASSSTRTSLEQFF | TGTGCCAGTAGCAGCACTCGGACTTCCCTGGAGCAGTTCTTC
TRBJ1-2 | TRBD1 | TRBV2 | - | 14 | CASRLDRGDDGYTF | TGTGCCAGCAGGCTCGACAGGGGCGACGATGGCTACACCTTC
TRBJ1-5 | - | TRBV19 | once | 14 | CASSIGLSNQPQHF | TGTGCCAGTAGTATCGGGCTAAGCAATCAGCCCCAGCATTTT
TRBJ1-2 | TRBD1 | TRBV25-1 | once | 15 | CASSEGQGDPYGYTF | TGTGCCAGCAGTGAGGGACAGGGGGATCCCTATGGCTACACCTTC
TRBJ2-3 | - | TRBV19 | - | 14 | CASSIVGTSDTQYF | TGTGCCAGTAGTATAGTGGGCACCTCAGATACGCAGTATTTT
TRBJ1-2 | - | TRBV5-5 | - | 15 | CASSPSTTENYGYTF | TGTGCCAGCAGCCCAAGTACTACAGAAAACTATGGCTACACCTTC
TRBJ2-3 | - | TRBV5-1 | - | 15 | CASSLGGPRTDTQYF | TGCGCCAGCAGCTTGGGCGGGCCCCGCACAGATACGCAGTATTTT
TRBJ1-4 | TRBD1 | TRBV28 | - | 15 | CASSFPGTANEKLFF | TGTGCCAGCAGTTTTCCCGGGACAGCCAATGAAAAACTGTTTTTT
TRBJ1-5 | - | TRBV9 | - | 15 | CASSVTGSINQPQHF | TGTGCCAGCAGCGTCACAGGGTCAATCAATCAGCCCCAGCATTTT
TRBJ2-3 | - | TRBV20-1 | - | 10 | CSATGDTQYF | TGCAGTGCTACAGGAGATACGCAGTATTTT
TRBJ2-2 | TRBD1 | TRBV5-1 | - | 16 | CASSSQGQGLTGELFF | TGCGCCAGCAGCTCACAGGGACAGGGGTTGACCGGGGAGCTGTTTTTT
TRBJ2-1 | TRBD1 | TRBV5-6 | - | 14 | CASSQGDSYNEQFF | TGTGCCAGCAGCCAGGGGGACTCCTACAATGAGCAGTTCTTC
TRBJ2-2 | TRBD2 | TRBV25-1 | - | 16 | CASQTSGRRNTGELFF | TGTGCCAGCCAGACTAGCGGGAGGCGTAACACCGGGGAGCTGTTTTTT
TRBJ1-4 | - | TRBV12-2 | - | 15 | CASRPQTGGFKKLFF | TGTGCAAGTCGCCCCCAGACAGGGGGCTTCAAGAAACTGTTTTTT
TRBJ2-5 | TRBD2 | TRBV7-2 | few | 14 | CASSHRAGQETQYF | TGTGCCAGCAGCCACCGAGCGGGACAAGAGACCCAGTACTTC
TRBJ2-7 | - | TRBV9 | - | 14 | CASSPQTETYEQYF | TGTGCCAGCAGCCCGCAGACAGAAACCTACGAGCAGTACTTC
TRBJ2-7 | TRBD2 | TRBV5-6 | once | 15 | CASSLGGLAVPEQYF | TGTGCCAGCAGCTTGGGGGGACTAGCGGTCCCAGAGCAGTACTTC
TRBJ1-2 | - | TRBV9 | few | 15 | CASSIQGQGSYGYTF | TGTGCCAGCAGCATACAGGGTCAAGGTTCCTATGGCTACACCTTC